These T cell receptor beta chains were read from a single sample in a study of shared clonotypes between healthy human individuals. Here immunoSEQ multiplex PCR was the method, and the copy in TCRdb shows in-frame clones only, minus some. The sample yields hundreds of thousands of clones, 97% seen once. The sequencing input was naive CD4+ T cells sorted from blood. The receptor set was obtained from a woman in her 30s in good health. Each CDR3 is given with its conserved first and last residue. A D gene is named only where the DNA matches it firmly. Size is omitted from some rows. Given values are once, few, many or a class for expanded clones.

-,TRBV6-5,-,TRBJ1-5,CASRPSSGNQPQHF,TGTGCCAGCAGACCCTCTAGCGGCAATCAGCCCCAGCATTTT
-,TRBV27,-,TRBJ2-7,CASSSYRDPAYEQYF,TGTGCCAGCAGCTCTTATCGGGACCCCGCCTACGAGCAGTACTTC
-,TRBV30,-,TRBJ1-3,CACSQLSGNTIYF,TGTGCCTGTTCACAGCTCTCTGGAAACACCATATATTTT
-,TRBV5-1,-,TRBJ1-1,CASSGINRDTEAFF,TGCGCCAGCAGTGGAATCAACAGGGACACTGAAGCTTTCTTT
-,TRBV28,-,TRBJ1-4,CASNTGSTNEKLFF,TGTGCCAGCAATACCGGATCAACTAATGAAAAACTGTTTTTT
TRBD1,TRBV28,-,TRBJ1-2,CASRDRGKAPGYTF,TGTGCCAGCAGAGACAGGGGAAAGGCCCCTGGCTACACCTTC
-,TRBV28,-,TRBJ1-1,CASSPKGWGPANTEAFF,TGTGCCAGCAGCCCCAAGGGATGGGGGCCGGCGAACACTGAAGCTTTCTTT
TRBD1,TRBV7-9,once,TRBJ2-2,CASRLRPGQTNTGELFF,TGTGCCAGCAGGTTAAGACCGGGACAGACGAACACCGGGGAGCTGTTTTTT
TRBD2,TRBV5-1,once,TRBJ2-7,CASSLSLAGAYEQYF,TGCGCCAGCAGCTTGAGTCTAGCGGGGGCCTACGAGCAGTACTTC
TRBD1,TRBV28,-,TRBJ1-1,CASSIDRGAFDMNTEAFF,TGTGCCAGCAGTATCGACAGGGGAGCGTTCGACATGAACACTGAAGCTTTCTTT
TRBD2,TRBV7-3,-,TRBJ2-2,CASSLTASGVTGELFF,TGTGCCAGCAGCCTCACGGCTAGCGGGGTCACCGGGGAGCTGTTTTTT
TRBD2,TRBV7-2,-,TRBJ2-7,CASSPIRDSSGGYEQYF,TGTGCCAGCAGCCCCATACGGGACTCTAGCGGGGGGTACGAGCAGTACTTC
-,TRBV14,-,TRBJ1-1,CASELKNSKQNTEAFF,TGTGCCAGTGAACTTAAAAACAGTAAACAGAACACTGAAGCTTTCTTT
-,TRBV4-1,-,TRBJ2-7,CASSQLALNPYEQYF,TGCGCCAGCAGCCAACTAGCGCTGAATCCCTACGAGCAGTACTTC
-,TRBV11-2,-,TRBJ1-4,CASSLDPLATNEKLFF,TGTGCCAGCAGCTTAGATCCGCTAGCAACTAATGAAAAACTGTTTTTT
TRBD2,TRBV2,once,TRBJ2-7,CASRGLPIRDEQYF,TGTGCCAGCAGGGGACTACCGATAAGGGACGAGCAGTACTTC
-,TRBV5-1,-,TRBJ1-5,CASSSGTSNQPQHF,TGCGCCAGCAGCTCCGGGACTAGCAATCAGCCCCAGCATTTT
-,TRBV11-2,-,TRBJ1-1,CASSVGGTEAFF,TGTGCCAGCAGCGTAGGAGGTACTGAAGCTTTCTTT
-,TRBV27,-,TRBJ1-1,CASSLSVGIEAFF,TGTGCCAGCAGTTTATCGGTTGGGATTGAAGCTTTCTTT
TRBD1,TRBV28,-,TRBJ2-7,CASSLIGTGPYEQYF,TGTGCCAGCAGTTTAATCGGGACAGGTCCTTACGAGCAGTACTTC
-,TRBV30,-,TRBJ2-5,CAWSGGLRETQYF,TGTGCCTGGAGTGGGGGGCTCCGAGAGACCCAGTACTTC
-,TRBV28,-,TRBJ2-2,CASIRGRATGELFF,TGTGCCAGCATTAGGGGGAGGGCCACCGGGGAGCTGTTTTTT
-,TRBV18,-,TRBJ2-7,CASSPSQPYEQYF,TGTGCCAGCTCACCATCGCAACCCTACGAGCAGTACTTC
TRBD1,TRBV9,once,TRBJ1-1,CASSADRGDTEAFF,TGTGCCAGCAGCGCGGACAGGGGAGACACTGAAGCTTTCTTT
-,TRBV28,-,TRBJ1-2,CASRQRGFRSGRNGYTF,TGTGCCAGCAGGCAACGAGGGTTTAGATCTGGTCGGAATGGCTACACCTTC
-,TRBV27,-,TRBJ1-2,CASRISQGNGYTF,TGTGCCAGCAGAATAAGCCAGGGGAATGGCTACACCTTC
TRBD1,TRBV6-5,-,TRBJ2-7,CASSYSQGAVNEQYF,TGTGCCAGCAGTTACTCGCAGGGGGCGGTAAACGAGCAGTACTTC
-,TRBV30,-,TRBJ1-1,CAWNTPTRNTEAFF,TGTGCCTGGAATACCCCGACGAGAAACACTGAAGCTTTCTTT